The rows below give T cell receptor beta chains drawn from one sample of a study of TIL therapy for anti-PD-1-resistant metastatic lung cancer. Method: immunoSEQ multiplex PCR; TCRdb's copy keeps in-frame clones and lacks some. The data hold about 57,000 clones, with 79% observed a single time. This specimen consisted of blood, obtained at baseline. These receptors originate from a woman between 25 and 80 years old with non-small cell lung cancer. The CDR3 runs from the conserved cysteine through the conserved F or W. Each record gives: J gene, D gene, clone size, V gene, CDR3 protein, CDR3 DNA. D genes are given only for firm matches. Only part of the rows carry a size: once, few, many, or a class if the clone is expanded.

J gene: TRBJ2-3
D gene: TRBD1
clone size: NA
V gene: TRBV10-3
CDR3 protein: CAISESRGQGTADTQYF
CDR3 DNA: TGTGCCATCAGTGAGTCAAGGGGACAGGGTACCGCAGATACGCAGTATTTT

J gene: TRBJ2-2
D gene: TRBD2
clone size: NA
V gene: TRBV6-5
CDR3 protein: CASTGGNTGELFF
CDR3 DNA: TGTGCCAGCACGGGGGGGAACACCGGGGAGCTGTTTTTT

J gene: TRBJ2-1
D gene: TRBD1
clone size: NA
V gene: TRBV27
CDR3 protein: CASSLRGQNNEQFF
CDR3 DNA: TGTGCCAGCAGTTTACGGGGACAGAACAATGAGCAGTTCTTC

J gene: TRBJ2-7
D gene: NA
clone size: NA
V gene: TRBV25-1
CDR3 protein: CASSQGVGRPSEAYEQYF
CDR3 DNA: TGTGCCAGCAGTCAAGGGGTAGGCCGCCCGAGTGAAGCCTACGAGCAGTACTTC

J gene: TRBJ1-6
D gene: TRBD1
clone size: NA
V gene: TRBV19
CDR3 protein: CASSILFPRSTGATNNSPLHF
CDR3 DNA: TGTGCCAGTAGTATACTCTTTCCCCGATCGACAGGGGCGACTAATAATTCACCCCTCCACTTT

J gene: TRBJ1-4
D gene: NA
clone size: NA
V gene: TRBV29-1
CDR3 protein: CSVSPSIGEKLFF
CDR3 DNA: TGCAGCGTAAGCCCATCAATAGGTGAAAAACTGTTTTTT

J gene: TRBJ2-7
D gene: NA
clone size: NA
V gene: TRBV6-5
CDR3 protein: CAIHDSLGEQYF
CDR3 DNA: TGTGCTATCCACGATTCCTTGGGCGAGCAGTACTTC

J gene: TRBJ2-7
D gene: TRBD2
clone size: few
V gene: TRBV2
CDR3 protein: CASSGPGLGVYEQYF
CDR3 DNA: TGTGCCAGCAGTGGTCCGGGACTAGGGGTCTACGAGCAGTACTTC

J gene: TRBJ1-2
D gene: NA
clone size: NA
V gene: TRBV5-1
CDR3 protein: CASSRWGNYGYTF
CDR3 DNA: TGCGCCAGCAGCCGGTGGGGTAACTATGGCTACACCTTC

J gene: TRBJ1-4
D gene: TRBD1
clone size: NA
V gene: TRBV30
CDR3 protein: CAWSDPTGGNEKLFF
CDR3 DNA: TGTGCCTGGAGTGATCCGACAGGGGGCAATGAAAAACTGTTTTTT

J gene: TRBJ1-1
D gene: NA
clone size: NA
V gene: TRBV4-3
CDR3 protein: CASSQGFQHEAFF
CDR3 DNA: TGCGCCAGCAGCCAAGGTTTTCAGCATGAAGCTTTCTTT

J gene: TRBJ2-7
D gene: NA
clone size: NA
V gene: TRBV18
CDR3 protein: CASSPSPGPGYEQYF
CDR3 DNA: TGTGCCAGCTCACCGAGTCCTGGGCCGGGCTACGAGCAGTACTTC

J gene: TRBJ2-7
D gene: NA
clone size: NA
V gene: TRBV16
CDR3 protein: CASSQSAYEQYF
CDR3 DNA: TGTGCCAGCAGCCAATCGGCGTACGAGCAGTACTTC

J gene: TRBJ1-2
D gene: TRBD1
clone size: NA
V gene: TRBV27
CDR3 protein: CASSPGQDYGYTF
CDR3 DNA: TGTGCCAGCAGTCCGGGACAGGACTATGGCTACACCTTC

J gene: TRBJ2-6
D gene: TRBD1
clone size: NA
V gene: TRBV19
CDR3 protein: CASSIRQGATGANVLTF
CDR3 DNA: TGTGCCAGTAGTATTAGACAGGGGGCGACTGGGGCCAACGTCCTGACTTTC

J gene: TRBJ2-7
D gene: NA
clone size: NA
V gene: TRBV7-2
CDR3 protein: CASSPHRDLKRYEQYF
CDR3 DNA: TGTGCCAGCAGCCCACACCGGGACTTAAAGAGGTACGAGCAGTACTTC

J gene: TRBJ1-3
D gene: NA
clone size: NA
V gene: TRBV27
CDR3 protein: CASSSGLLAGNTIYF
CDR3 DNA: TGTGCCAGCAGTTCAGGATTACTCGCGGGAAACACCATATATTTT

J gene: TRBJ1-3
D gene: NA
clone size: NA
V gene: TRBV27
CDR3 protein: CASNIGTAGNTIYF
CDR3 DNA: TGTGCCAGCAATATCGGGACTGCTGGAAACACCATATATTTT

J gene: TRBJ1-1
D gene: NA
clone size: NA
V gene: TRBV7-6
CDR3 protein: CASQGLNTEAFF
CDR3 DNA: TGTGCCAGCCAGGGGCTGAACACTGAAGCTTTCTTT

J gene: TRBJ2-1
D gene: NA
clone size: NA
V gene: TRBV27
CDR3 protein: CASSFAGSSYNEQFF
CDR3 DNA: TGTGCCAGCAGTTTCGCGGGAAGCTCCTACAATGAGCAGTTCTTC

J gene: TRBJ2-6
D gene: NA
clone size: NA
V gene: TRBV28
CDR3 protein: CASSLGGRSGANVLTF
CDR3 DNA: TGTGCCAGCAGTTTAGGGGGGCGAAGCGGGGCCAACGTCCTGACTTTC

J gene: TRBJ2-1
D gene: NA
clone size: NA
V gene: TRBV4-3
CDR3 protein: CASSQDSQGGYEQFF
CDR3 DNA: TGCGCCAGCAGCCAAGATTCGCAGGGCGGATATGAGCAGTTCTTC

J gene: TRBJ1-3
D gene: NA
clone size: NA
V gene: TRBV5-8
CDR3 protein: CASSFGSARRNTIYF
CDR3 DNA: TGTGCCAGCAGCTTTGGGTCAGCGCGGAGAAACACCATATATTTT

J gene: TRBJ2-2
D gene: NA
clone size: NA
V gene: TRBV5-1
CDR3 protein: CASSLQGKGTGELFF
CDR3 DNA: TGCGCCAGCAGCCTTCAGGGGAAGGGCACCGGGGAGCTGTTTTTT

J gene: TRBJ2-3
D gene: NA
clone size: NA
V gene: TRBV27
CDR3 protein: CASSLVGRTDTQYF
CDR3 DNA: TGTGCCAGCAGCCTCGTGGGGCGCACAGATACGCAGTATTTT

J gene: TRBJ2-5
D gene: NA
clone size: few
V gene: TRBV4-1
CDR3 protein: CASSQYRGGETQYF
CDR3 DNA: TGCGCCAGCAGCCAGTATCGAGGGGGGGAGACCCAGTACTTC

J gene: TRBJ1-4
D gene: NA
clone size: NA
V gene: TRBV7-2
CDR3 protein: CASSLHWDGNSATNEKLFF
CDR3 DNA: TGTGCCAGCAGCTTACATTGGGACGGTAATAGTGCAACTAATGAAAAACTGTTTTTT

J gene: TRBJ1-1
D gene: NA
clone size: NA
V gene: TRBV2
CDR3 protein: CASSDLGVMSTEAFF
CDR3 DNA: TGTGCCAGCAGTGATCTAGGGGTCATGAGCACTGAAGCTTTCTTT

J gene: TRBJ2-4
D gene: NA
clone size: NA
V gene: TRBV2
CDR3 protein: CASSAQLAKNIQYF
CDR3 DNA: TGTGCCAGCAGTGCACAGTTAGCCAAAAACATTCAGTACTTC

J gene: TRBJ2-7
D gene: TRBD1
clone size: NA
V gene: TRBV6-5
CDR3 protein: CASSYFKAGGFNEQYF
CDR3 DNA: TGTGCCAGCAGTTACTTTAAGGCAGGGGGCTTCAACGAGCAGTACTTC

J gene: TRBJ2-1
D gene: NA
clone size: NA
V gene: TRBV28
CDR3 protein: CASLGWNNEQFF
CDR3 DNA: TGTGCCAGCTTAGGATGGAACAATGAGCAGTTCTTC

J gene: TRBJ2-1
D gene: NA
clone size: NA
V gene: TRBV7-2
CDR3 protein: CASSLAGGGPYNEQFF
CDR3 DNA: TGTGCCAGCAGCTTAGCAGGGGGGGGCCCCTACAATGAGCAGTTCTTC

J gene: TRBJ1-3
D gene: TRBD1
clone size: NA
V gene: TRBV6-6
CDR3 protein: CASIAGTGSGNTIYF
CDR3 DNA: TGTGCCAGCATTGCCGGGACAGGGAGCGGAAACACCATATATTTT

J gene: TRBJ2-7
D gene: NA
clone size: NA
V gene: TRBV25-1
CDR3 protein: CASSDLGTAGYEQYF
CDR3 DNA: TGTGCCAGCAGTGACCTAGGGACGGCGGGCTACGAGCAGTACTTC

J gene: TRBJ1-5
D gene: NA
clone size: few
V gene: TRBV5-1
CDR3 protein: CASSLEGLGNQPQHF
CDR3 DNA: TGCGCCAGCAGCTTGGAGGGTTTGGGCAATCAGCCCCAGCATTTT

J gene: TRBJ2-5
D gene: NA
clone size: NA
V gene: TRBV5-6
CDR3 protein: CASSVRETQYF
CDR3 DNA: TGTGCCAGCAGCGTCAGAGAGACCCAGTACTTC

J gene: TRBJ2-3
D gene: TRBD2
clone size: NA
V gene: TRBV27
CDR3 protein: CASSLGLAETTQYF
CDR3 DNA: TGTGCCAGCAGCCTAGGACTAGCGGAAACGACGCAGTATTTT

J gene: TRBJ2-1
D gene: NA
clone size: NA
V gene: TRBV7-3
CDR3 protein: CASSLSGINEQFF
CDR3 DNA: TGTGCCAGCAGCTTAAGTGGGATAAATGAGCAGTTCTTC

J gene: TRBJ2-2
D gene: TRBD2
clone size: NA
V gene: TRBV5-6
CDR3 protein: CASSFLAGAINTGELFF
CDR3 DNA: TGTGCCAGCAGCTTTCTAGCGGGGGCCATTAACACCGGGGAGCTGTTTTTT

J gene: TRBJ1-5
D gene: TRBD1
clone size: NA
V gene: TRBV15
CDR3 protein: CATSRGDRPPGNQPQHF
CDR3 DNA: TGTGCCACCAGCAGAGGGGACAGGCCTCCAGGCAATCAGCCCCAGCATTTT

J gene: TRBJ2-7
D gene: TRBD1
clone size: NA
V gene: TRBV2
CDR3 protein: CASNHGTDLYEQYF
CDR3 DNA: TGTGCCAGCAACCACGGGACAGACCTATACGAGCAGTACTTC

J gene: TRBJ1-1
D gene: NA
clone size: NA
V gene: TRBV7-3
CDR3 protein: CASSSLGANTEAFF
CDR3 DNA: TGTGCCAGCAGCTCCCTGGGGGCGAACACTGAAGCTTTCTTT

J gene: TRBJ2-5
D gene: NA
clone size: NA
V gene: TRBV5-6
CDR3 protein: CASSFSGTGKETQYF
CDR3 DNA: TGTGCCAGCAGCTTCTCTGGGACTGGCAAAGAGACCCAGTACTTC

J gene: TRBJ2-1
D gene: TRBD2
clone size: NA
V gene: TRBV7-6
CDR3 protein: CASSLLLTGTSGRNEQFF
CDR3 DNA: TGTGCCAGCAGCTTGTTGCTAACCGGGACTAGCGGGCGAAATGAGCAGTTCTTC